Detailed here is one T cell receptor beta chain. Antigen: not known. This sample is drawn from a study of T cell responses to AZD1222 COVID-19 vaccine. Study-wide points: Seropositive AZD1222 recipients at baseline numbered only 5 to 7. Possibly, clonal diversity was underestimated; donors were largely white British and included more females. Vaccine-associated CD4 TCRs spanned spike, dominant at 160-218 and 743-854. Nearly half of the spike-specific TCRs reportedly recognize variant regions that carry no mutations.

Data came from immunoSEQ multiplex PCR; TCRdb stores just in-frame clones and leaves some out. This repertoire shows about 56,000 clones, roughly three quarters found once; its top ten account for roughly 5.1%. The CDR3 totals 16 residues. Trimming took off 2 bases at V and 2 bases at J, with 16 bases between the two ends. Germline V CDR1 and CDR2: MNHEY, SVGEGT. Sequencing used peripheral blood, obtained 28 days after the second AZD1222 dose. This rearrangement joins TRBV6-2 or TRBV6-3 to TRBJ2-7; D gene unclear. This TCR derives from an adult who received the AZD1222 COVID-19 vaccine. CDR3 sequence: CASSYGETEKAYEQYF. The DNA for the CDR3 is TGTGCCAGCAGTTACGGCGAGACCGAAAAAGCCTACGAGCAGTACTTC.